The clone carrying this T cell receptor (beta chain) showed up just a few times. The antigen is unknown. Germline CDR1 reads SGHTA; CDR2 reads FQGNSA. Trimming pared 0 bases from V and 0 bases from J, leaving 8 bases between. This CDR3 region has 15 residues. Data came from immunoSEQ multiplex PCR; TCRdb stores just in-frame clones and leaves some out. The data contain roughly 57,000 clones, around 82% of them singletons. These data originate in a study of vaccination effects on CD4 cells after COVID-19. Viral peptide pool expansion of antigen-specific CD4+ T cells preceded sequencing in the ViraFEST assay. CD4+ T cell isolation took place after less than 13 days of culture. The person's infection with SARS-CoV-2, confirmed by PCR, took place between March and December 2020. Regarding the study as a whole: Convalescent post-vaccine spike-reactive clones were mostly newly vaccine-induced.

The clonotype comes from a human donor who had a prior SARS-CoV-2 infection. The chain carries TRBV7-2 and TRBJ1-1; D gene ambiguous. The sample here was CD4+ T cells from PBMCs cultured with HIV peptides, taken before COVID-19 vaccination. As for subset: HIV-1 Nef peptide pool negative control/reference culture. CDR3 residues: CASSLAGLMNTEAFF. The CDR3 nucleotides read TGTGCCAGCAGCTTAGCAGGGCTTATGAACACTGAAGCTTTCTTT.